The clone carrying this T cell receptor (beta chain) was observed a single time. The antigen is not known. Unrecorded immune exposure was likely among donors, who were nominally healthy when sampled. The germline gives CDR1 DFQATT, CDR2 SNEGSKA (reference sequence). The CDR3 is 10 amino acids. Trimming removed 3 bases from V and 9 bases from J, with 6 bases in between. The PCR employed 60 Vbeta primers together with 13 Jbeta primers. Some clones are missing from TCRdb's copy, which holds only in-frame ones; the method was immunoSEQ multiplex PCR. Seen here are about 160,000 clones, about 81% observed once, and the top ten hold approximately 3%. These data originate in a study of cytomegalovirus exposure and HLA in healthy donors. Overall study findings and caveats: The sole available immune exposure information was CMV serostatus.

The sequence came from a woman between 50 and 59 years old in good health and CMV-seropositive. Source material: PBMCs. The chain uses TRBV20-1 and TRBJ2-1; no definite D call. The CDR3 is CSASRREQFF. The CDR3 DNA sequence: TGCAGTGCTAGCCGTCGTGAGCAGTTCTTC.